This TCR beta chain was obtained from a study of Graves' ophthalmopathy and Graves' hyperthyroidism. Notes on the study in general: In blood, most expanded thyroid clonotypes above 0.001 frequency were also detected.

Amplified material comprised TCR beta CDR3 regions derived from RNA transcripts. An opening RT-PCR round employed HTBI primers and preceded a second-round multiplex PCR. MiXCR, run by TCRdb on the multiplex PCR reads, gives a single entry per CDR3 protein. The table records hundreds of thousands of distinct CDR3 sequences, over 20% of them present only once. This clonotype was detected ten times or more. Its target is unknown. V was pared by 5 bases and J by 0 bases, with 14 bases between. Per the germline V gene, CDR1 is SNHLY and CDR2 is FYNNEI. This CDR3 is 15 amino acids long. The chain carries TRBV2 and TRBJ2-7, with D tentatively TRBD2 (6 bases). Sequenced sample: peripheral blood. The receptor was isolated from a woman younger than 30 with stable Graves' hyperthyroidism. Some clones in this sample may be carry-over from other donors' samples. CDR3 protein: CASSSASASSYEQYF. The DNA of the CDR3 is TGTGCCAGCAGTTCCGCTAGCGCGAGCTCCTACGAGCAGTACTTC.